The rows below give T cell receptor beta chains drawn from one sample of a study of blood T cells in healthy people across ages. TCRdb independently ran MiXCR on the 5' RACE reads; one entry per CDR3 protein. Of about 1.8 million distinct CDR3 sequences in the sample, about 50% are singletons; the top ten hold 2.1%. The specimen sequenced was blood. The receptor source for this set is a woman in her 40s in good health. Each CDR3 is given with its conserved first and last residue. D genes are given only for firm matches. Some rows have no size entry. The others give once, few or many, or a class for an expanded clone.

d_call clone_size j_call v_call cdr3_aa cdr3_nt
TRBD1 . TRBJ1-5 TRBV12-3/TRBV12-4 CASSLGQGGGYQPQHF TGTGCCAGCAGTTTAGGACAGGGCGGGGGTTATCAGCCCCAGCATTTT
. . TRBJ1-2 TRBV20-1 CSARSVTDNYGYTF TGCAGTGCTAGATCCGTGACAGACAACTATGGCTACACCTTC
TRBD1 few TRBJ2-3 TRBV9 CASSGQTGNADTQYF TGTGCCAGCAGCGGACAGACAGGGAATGCGGATACGCAGTATTTT
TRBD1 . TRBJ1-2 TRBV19 CASSIGTGDYGYTF TGTGCCAGTAGTATCGGGACAGGGGATTATGGCTACACCTTC
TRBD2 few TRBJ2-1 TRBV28 CASIFDRLAALSSYNEQFF TGTGCCAGCATTTTCGACCGACTAGCGGCCCTTAGCTCCTACAATGAGCAGTTCTTC
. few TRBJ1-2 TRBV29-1 CSVEEGIDYGYTF TGCAGCGTTGAGGAGGGGATCGACTATGGCTACACCTTC
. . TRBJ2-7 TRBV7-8 CASSLGNRAPIPYEQYF TGTGCCAGCAGCTTAGGCAACAGGGCACCGATACCCTACGAGCAGTACTTC
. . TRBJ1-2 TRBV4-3 CASSQAGSALGYTF TGCGCCAGCAGCCAAGCAGGGAGCGCTTTGGGCTACACCTTC
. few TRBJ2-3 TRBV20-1 CSASGLGGRPTDTQYF TGCAGTGCTAGTGGATTGGGGGGCCGTCCAACAGATACGCAGTATTTT
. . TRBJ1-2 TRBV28 CASLGRVGGGYTF TGTGCCAGCCTTGGCAGGGTCGGTGGTGGCTACACCTTC
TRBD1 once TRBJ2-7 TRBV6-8 CASILSGTAGNEQYF TGTGCCAGCATTCTCTCCGGGACAGCCGGAAACGAGCAGTACTTC
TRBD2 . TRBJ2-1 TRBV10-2 CASSESTRLAGGPKTYNEQFF TGCGCCAGCAGTGAGTCGACTCGGCTAGCGGGGGGGCCGAAGACCTACAATGAGCAGTTCTTC
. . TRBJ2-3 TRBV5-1 CASSWEGGPRGDTQYF TGCGCCAGCAGCTGGGAGGGGGGGCCAAGGGGAGATACGCAGTATTTT
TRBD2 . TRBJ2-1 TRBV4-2 CASSQDALAGGYNEQFF TGTGCCAGCAGCCAGGATGCACTAGCGGGGGGATACAATGAGCAGTTCTTC
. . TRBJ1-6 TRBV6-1 CASSWAGFNSPLHF TGTGCCAGCTCTTGGGCAGGGTTTAATTCACCCCTCCACTTT
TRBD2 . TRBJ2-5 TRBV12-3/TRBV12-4 CASSLHGGALETQYF TGTGCCAGCAGTTTACACGGGGGGGCCTTGGAGACCCAGTACTTC
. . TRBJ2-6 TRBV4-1 CASSQDGEGSGANVLTF TGCGCCAGCAGCCAAGACGGTGAGGGCTCTGGGGCCAACGTCCTGACTTTC
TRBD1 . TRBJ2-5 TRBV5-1 CASSLGDSLETQYF TGCGCCAGCAGCTTAGGGGACAGCCTAGAGACCCAGTACTTC
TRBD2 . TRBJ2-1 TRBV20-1 CSAQRGGLAYNEQFF TGCAGTGCTCAGCGGGGGGGCCTCGCCTACAATGAGCAGTTCTTC
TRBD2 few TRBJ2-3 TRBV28 CASSPRGRVNTDTQYF TGTGCCAGCAGTCCGCGGGGGAGGGTCAACACAGATACGCAGTATTTT
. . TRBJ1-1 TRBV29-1 CSGTPKNTEAFF TGCAGCGGTACCCCCAAGAACACTGAAGCTTTCTTT
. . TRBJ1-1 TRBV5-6 CASSLRISEAFF TGTGCCAGCAGCTTGCGGATTTCTGAAGCTTTCTTT
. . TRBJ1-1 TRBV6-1 CASLGQSVEAFF TGTGCCAGCCTTGGACAGTCTGTTGAAGCTTTCTTT
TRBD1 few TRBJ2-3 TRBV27 CASSFQDRVADTQYF TGTGCCAGCAGTTTCCAGGACAGGGTGGCAGATACGCAGTATTTT
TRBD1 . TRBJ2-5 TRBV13 CASSPRTGNPETQYF TGTGCCAGCAGCCCCAGGACAGGAAACCCAGAGACCCAGTACTTC
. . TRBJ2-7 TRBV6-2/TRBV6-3 CASIWDSVYEQYF TGTGCCAGCATTTGGGATTCTGTCTACGAGCAGTACTTC
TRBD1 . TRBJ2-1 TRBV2 CASRSTGTNEQFF TGTGCCAGCAGATCGACAGGGACCAATGAGCAGTTCTTC
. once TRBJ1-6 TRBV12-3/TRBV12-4 CASSQSTGFYNSPLHF TGTGCCAGCAGTCAGAGCACAGGGTTCTATAATTCACCCCTCCACTTT
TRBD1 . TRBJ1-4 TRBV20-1 CSARDLQGALEKLFF TGCAGTGCTAGAGATTTGCAGGGGGCGCTTGAAAAACTGTTTTTT
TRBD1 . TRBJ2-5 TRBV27 CASSTKTGAQETQYF TGTGCCAGCAGTACAAAGACAGGGGCTCAAGAGACCCAGTACTTC
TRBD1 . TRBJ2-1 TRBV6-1 CASRIEQGNNEQFF TGTGCCAGCAGGATAGAACAGGGGAACAATGAGCAGTTCTTC
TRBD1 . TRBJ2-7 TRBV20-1 CSARGGQGWEQYF TGCAGTGCTAGAGGTGGACAGGGTTGGGAGCAGTACTTC
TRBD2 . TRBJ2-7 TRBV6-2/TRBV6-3 CALGTSGSYEQYF TGTGCCCTCGGGACTAGCGGCTCCTACGAGCAGTACTTC
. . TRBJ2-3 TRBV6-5 CASSYSLRAASTDTQYF TGTGCCAGCAGTTACTCTCTGAGGGCAGCTAGCACAGATACGCAGTATTTT
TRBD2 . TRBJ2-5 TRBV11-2 CASSAKLAVYQETQYF TGTGCCAGCAGCGCGAAACTAGCGGTGTACCAAGAGACCCAGTACTTC
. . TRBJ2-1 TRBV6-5 CASSYGQGEDEQFF TGTGCCAGCAGTTACGGGCAGGGGGAGGATGAGCAGTTCTTC
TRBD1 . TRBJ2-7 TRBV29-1 CSAGTRRTGGTCEQYF TGCAGCGCTGGTACCCGTAGGACAGGGGGCACTTGCGAGCAGTACTTC
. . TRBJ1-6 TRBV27 CASTLKAGIYTNSPLHF TGTGCCAGCACCCTCAAAGCCGGGATTTACACCAATTCACCCCTCCACTTT
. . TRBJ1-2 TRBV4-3 CASSQDYQARVSGYTF TGCGCCAGCAGCCAAGATTATCAGGCCAGGGTGTCTGGCTACACCTTC
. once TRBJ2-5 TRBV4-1 CAISQALGETQYF TGCGCCATCAGCCAAGCGCTGGGGGAGACCCAGTACTTC
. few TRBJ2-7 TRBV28 CASAPRGGARFEQYF TGTGCCAGCGCGCCTCGAGGGGGGGCGAGGTTTGAGCAGTACTTC
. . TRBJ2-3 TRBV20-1 CSASPEDYTDTDTQYF TGCAGTGCTAGCCCCGAGGATTACACAGACACAGATACGCAGTATTTT
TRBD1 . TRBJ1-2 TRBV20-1 CSATPGQGVRSYGYTF TGCAGTGCCACCCCGGGACAGGGTGTCAGAAGCTATGGCTACACCTTC
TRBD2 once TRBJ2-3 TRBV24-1 CATTSGGQRDTQYF TGTGCCACCACGTCGGGGGGGCAGAGAGATACGCAGTATTTT
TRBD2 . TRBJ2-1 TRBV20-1 CSARDSRGVSDEQFF TGCAGTGCTAGAGATTCCCGGGGGGTCTCCGATGAGCAGTTCTTC
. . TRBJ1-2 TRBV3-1 CASSQAVKGYDYTF TGTGCCAGCAGCCAAGCGGTAAAGGGTTATGACTACACCTTC
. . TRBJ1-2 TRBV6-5 CASSYSTFGATNYGYTF TGTGCCAGCAGTTACTCCACATTCGGGGCGACTAACTATGGCTACACCTTC
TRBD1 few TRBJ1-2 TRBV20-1 CSATNPRGINYGYTF TGCAGTGCCACAAACCCCAGGGGGATTAACTATGGCTACACCTTC
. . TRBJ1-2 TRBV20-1 CSSDTNYGYTF TGCAGCTCGGACACCAACTATGGCTACACCTTC
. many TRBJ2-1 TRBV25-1 CASSGANEQFF TGTGCCAGCAGTGGCGCGAATGAGCAGTTCTTC
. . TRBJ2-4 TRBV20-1 CSAQGLAKNIQYF TGCAGTGCTCAGGGACTAGCCAAAAACATTCAGTACTTC
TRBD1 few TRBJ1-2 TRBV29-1 CSVDGQDAYGYTF TGCAGCGTTGACGGACAGGACGCCTATGGCTACACCTTC
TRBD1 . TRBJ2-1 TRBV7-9 CASSLAGDRVSNEQFF TGTGCCAGCAGCTTAGCCGGGGACAGGGTCTCTAATGAGCAGTTCTTC
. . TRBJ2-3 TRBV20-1 CSARDIRDRLGGDTQYF TGCAGTGCTAGAGATATTCGGGATCGGCTAGGAGGTGATACGCAGTATTTT